This T cell receptor beta chain is from a study of blood T cells in healthy people across ages. This clonotype was seen only a few times. Its antigen is unknown. Primed by a sample-barcoded 5' primer and a J-beta primer mix, a second PCR proceeded for roughly 6 to 12 cycles. Each cDNA molecule received a tag from a template-switch adaptor that had 12 random nucleotides. TCRdb re-called the 5' RACE reads with MiXCR, one entry per CDR3 protein. Of hundreds of thousands of distinct CDR3 sequences listed, more than 40% are singletons. Study-wide results and limits: Using unsorted PBMCs precluded a conclusive naive versus antigen-experienced comparison. Roughly linearly, TCR beta diversity per million T cells fell as age increased. Greater diversity and more naive CD4+ cells were seen in long-lived donors than in aged donors.

V shed 0 bases and J shed 6 bases, with 13 bases lying between them. CDR1 and CDR2 from the germline V gene are SGHRS and YFSETQ. There are 15 residues in the CDR3. Source material: blood. The TCR was taken from a woman aged 55-70 years in good health. The V and J genes are TRBV5-1 and TRBJ1-5; weak D call: TRBD1 (5 bases). The CDR3 bases are TGCGCCAGCAGCTTGGAAGGGGCCGGGGGTCAGCCCCAGCATTTT. As protein: CASSLEGAGGQPQHF.